This T cell receptor (beta chain) was identified during a study of T cells in Graves' hyperthyroidism and ophthalmopathy. Study outcomes and limitations: Blood held most thyroid clonotypes expanded above 0.001 frequency. The authors' 13 V-J model separated ophthalmopathy from stable hyperthyroidism.

Turning to this clonotype: As yet, its antigen is unknown.

From RNA transcripts, TCR beta CDR3 regions were amplified. In the first-round RT-PCR of the TCR CDR3, the HTBI primer set was used. TCRdb used MiXCR to reprocess the multiplex PCR reads, holding one entry per CDR3 protein. The sample lists fewer than 800,000 distinct CDR3 sequences; over 15% were seen once. Germline V gene sequence: CDR1 MNHEY, CDR2 SMNVEV (reference sequence). The V and J ends lost 9 bases and 0 bases, in that order; junction bases with no gene match: 12. The CDR3 is 16 residues long. This chain connects TRBV27 to TRBJ2-3, with 7 bases lining up with TRBD2. The sequenced material came from blood. The sequence was obtained from a young man with Graves' hyperthyroidism. The CDR3 spells CASRAGNVRSTDTQYF. Written as DNA, the CDR3 is TGTGCCAGTAGAGCGGGGAACGTGCGTAGCACAGATACGCAGTATTTT.